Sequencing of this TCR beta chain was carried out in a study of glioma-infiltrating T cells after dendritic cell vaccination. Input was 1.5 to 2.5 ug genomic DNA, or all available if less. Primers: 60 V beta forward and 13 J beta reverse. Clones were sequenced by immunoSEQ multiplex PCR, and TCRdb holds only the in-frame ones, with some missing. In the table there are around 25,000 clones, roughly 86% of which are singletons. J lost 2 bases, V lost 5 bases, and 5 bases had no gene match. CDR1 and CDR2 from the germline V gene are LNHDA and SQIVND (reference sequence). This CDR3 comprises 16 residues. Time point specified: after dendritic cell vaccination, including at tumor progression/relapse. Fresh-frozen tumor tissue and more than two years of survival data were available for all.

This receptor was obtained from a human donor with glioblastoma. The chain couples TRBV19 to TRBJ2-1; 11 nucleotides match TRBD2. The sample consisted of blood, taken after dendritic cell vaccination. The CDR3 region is CASSASSGGPYNEQFF. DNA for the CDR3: TGTGCCAGTAGTGCCTCTAGCGGGGGGCCCTACAATGAGCAGTTCTTC.